This T cell receptor beta chain comes out of a study of cytomegalovirus exposure and HLA in healthy donors. Study results and limitations: In a later analysis, DRB1 alleles had the most associated TCRs; HLA-C alleles the fewest. Certain indistinguishable V segments, among them TRBV6-2 and TRBV6-3, were excluded. An Asian-associated ancestry cluster reportedly showed fewer N-insertions than the approximately 620-donor mean in a later analysis.

The CDR3 contains 18 residues. V was clipped by 4 bases and J by 8 bases; unmatched bases: 16. The germline CDR1 and CDR2 sequences are MDHEN and SYDVKM. Nominally healthy donors were sampled, though unrecorded immune exposures were likely. This clone was picked up one time. The antigen is unknown. The PCR had 60 Vbeta and 13 Jbeta primers. This table comes from immunoSEQ multiplex PCR, and its TCRdb copy is limited to in-frame clones, with some not included. The sample has about 130,000 clones, approximately 82% seen once. Sequencing input: PBMCs. The chain carries TRBV28 and TRBJ2-1, with 11 positions matching TRBD2. This clonotype originated in a man younger than 35 in good health and CMV-seropositive. The CDR3 region has the DNA TGTGCCAGCAGTTGGCGGGCCATTACTAGCGGGGGCGGTGATGAGCAGTTCTTC. Translation gives CASSWRAITSGGGDEQFF.